Given below is one TCR beta chain in context. Its specificity is unknown. The data were taken from a study of cytomegalovirus exposure and HLA in healthy donors. The table came from immunoSEQ multiplex PCR; TCRdb's copy has only in-frame clones and leaves some out. The sample consists of 200,000 to 250,000 clones, about 90% of them appearing once. The donors were part of the roughly 110-subject validation cohort, which stood apart from the approximately 700-subject first cohort. General study results and limits: Most TCR sequences proved rare, with some public TCRs found in many donors. The study designated 150 to 200 TCR beta chains cytomegalovirus-associated.

Sequencing used PBMCs. This receptor was identified in a man between 18 and 35 years old in good health and CMV-seropositive.

The CDR3 DNA sequence: TGCGCCAGCCGGACAGGGGAGAGTGGCTACACCTTC. This translates into CASRTGESGYTF. The chain employs TRBV5-1 and TRBJ1-2; 9 nucleotides agree with TRBD1. The CDR3 is made up of 12 amino acids. CDR1 and CDR2 (germline): SGHRS, YFSETQ. V dropped 7 bases and J dropped 7; count of bases not matched to a gene: 5.